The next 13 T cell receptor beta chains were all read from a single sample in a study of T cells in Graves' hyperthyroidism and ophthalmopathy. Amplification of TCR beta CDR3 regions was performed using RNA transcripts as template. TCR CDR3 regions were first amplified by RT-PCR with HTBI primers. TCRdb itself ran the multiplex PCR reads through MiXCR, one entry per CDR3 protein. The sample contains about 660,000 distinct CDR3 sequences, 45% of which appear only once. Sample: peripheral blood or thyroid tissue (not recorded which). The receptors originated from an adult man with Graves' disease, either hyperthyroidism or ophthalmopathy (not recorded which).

CDR3 sequence reads: CASSVGRGTQYF. Written as DNA, the CDR3 is TGTGCCAGCAGTGTAGGCAGGGGGACCCAGTACTTC. The chain carries TRBV2 and TRBJ2-5, with D perhaps TRBD1 (6 bases). This CDR3 has 12 residues. V lost 4 bases, J lost 7 bases, and 10 bases lay in between. The germline gives CDR1 SNHLY, CDR2 FYNNEI. Full variable domain (missing parts from reference TRBV2 and TRBJ2-5): EPEVTQTPSHQVTQMGQEVILRCVPISNHLYFYWYRQILGQKVEFLVSFYNNEISEKSEIFDDQFSVERPDGSNFTLKIRSTKLEDSAMYFCASSVGRGTQYFGPGTRLLVL.

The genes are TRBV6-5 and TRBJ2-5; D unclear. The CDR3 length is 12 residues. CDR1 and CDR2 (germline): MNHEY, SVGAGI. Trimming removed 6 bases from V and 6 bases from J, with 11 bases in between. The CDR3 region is CASRRGAQTQYF. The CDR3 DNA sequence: TGTGCCAGCAGAAGAGGCGCGCAGACCCAGTACTTC.

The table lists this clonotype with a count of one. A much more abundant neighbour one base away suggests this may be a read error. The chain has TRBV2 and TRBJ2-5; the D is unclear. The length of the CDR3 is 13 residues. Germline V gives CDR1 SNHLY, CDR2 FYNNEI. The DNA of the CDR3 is TGTGCCAGCAGTGAAGGCTACCAAGGGACCCAGTACTTC. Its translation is CASSEGYQGTQYF.

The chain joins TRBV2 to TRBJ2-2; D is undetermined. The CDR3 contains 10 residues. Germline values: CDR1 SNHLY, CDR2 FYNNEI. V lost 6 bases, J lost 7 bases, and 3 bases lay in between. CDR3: CASRLGELFF. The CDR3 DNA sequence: TGTGCCAGCAGGCTCGGGGAGCTGTTTTTT.

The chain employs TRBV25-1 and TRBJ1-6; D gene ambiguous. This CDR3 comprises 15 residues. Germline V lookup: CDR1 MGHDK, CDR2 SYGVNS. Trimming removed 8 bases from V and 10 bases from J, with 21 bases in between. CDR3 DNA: TGTGCCAGCGGAAACCTATTAGGTACCGGGTCACCCCTCCACTTT. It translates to CASGNLLGTGSPLHF.

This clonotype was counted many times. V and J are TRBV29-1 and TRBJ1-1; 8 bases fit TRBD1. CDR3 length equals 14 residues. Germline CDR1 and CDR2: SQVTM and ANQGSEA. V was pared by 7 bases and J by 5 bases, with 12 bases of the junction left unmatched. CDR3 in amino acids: CSAGQGRFDTEAFF. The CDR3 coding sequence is TGCAGCGCCGGACAGGGAAGATTCGATACTGAAGCTTTCTTT.

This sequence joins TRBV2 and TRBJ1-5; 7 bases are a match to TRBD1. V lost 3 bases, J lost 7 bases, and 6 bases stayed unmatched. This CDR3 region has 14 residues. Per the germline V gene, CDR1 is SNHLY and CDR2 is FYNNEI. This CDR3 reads CASSDRGGGQPQHF. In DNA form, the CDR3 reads TGTGCCAGCAGTGACCGAGGGGGCGGGCAGCCCCAGCATTTT.

CDR3 residues: CSALQGGTNEKLFF. CDR3 in DNA: TGCAGTGCGCTACAGGGGGGTACTAATGAAAAACTGTTTTTT. This chain joins TRBV20-1 and TRBJ1-4, with 8 positions matching TRBD1. Trimming removed 6 bases from V and 2 bases from J; junction bases left unmatched: 5. CDR1 is DFQATT, CDR2 SNEGSKA, per germline (reference sequence). The CDR3 sequence is 14 residues long.

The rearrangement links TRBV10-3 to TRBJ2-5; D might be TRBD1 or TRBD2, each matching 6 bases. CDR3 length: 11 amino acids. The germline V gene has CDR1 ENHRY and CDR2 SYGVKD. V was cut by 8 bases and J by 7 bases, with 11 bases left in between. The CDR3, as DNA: TGTGCCATCGGGAGGACAGCGACCCAGTACTTC. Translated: CAIGRTATQYF.

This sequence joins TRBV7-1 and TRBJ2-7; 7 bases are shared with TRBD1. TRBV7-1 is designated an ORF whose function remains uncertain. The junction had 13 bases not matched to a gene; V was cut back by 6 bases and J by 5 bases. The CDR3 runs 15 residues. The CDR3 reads CASSSQTGFVDEQYF. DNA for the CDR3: TGTGCCAGCAGTTCCCAGACAGGGTTCGTCGACGAGCAGTACTTC.

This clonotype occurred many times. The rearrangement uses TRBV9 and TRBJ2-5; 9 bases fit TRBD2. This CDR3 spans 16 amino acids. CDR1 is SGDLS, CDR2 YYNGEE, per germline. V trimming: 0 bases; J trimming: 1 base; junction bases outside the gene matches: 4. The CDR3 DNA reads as TGTGCCAGCAGCGTAGGTGTGACTAGCGGCCAAGAGACCCAGTACTTC. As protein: CASSVGVTSGQETQYF.

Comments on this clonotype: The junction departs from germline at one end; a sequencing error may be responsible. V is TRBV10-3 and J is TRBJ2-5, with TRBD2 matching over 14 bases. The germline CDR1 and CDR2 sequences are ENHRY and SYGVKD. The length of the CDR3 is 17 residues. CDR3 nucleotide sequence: TGTGCCAGCAGTTACGGAGGGGGACTAGCGGGGGAAGAGACCCAGTACTTC. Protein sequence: CASSYGGGLAGEETQYF.

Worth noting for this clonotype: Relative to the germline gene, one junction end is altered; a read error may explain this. The CDR3 sequence: CASSPNVAVGGQHF. CDR3 DNA sequence: TGTGCCAGCAGTCCCAATGTTGCGGTAGGAGGTCAGCATTTT. This chain links TRBV10-3 with TRBJ1-5, with D hard to call. The germline V gene encodes CDR1 ENHRY and CDR2 SYGVKD. The CDR3 extends over 14 amino acids.